A selection of T cell receptor beta chains follows, all from one sample in a study of T cell responses to AZD1222 COVID-19 vaccine. Profiled with immunoSEQ multiplex PCR; TCRdb holds only in-frame clones, not every one. The table lists 110,000 to 150,000 clones, under 95% of them singletons. Source: peripheral blood, taken on day 0 of AZD1222 vaccination. The receptors were gathered from an adult in good health. Each CDR3 is given with its conserved first and last residue. The D gene is left open where the match is weak. A clone size is listed for some rows: how often the clone was seen (once, few, many), or a class if it is expanded.

clone size	V gene	J gene	D gene	CDR3 protein	CDR3 DNA
NA	TRBV7-9	TRBJ1-1	TRBD1	CASSLAGRGIIRNTEAFF	TGTGCCAGCAGCTTAGCGGGCAGGGGGATAATTAGGAACACTGAAGCTTTCTTT
NA	TRBV3-1/TRBV3-2	TRBJ1-2	NA	CASSQAGGGKYGYTF	TGTGCCAGCAGCCAAGCGGGTGGAGGGAAGTATGGCTACACCTTC
NA	TRBV6-5	TRBJ2-3	TRBD1	CASSLGQSTDTQYF	TGTGCCAGCAGTTTGGGACAGAGCACAGATACGCAGTATTTT
NA	TRBV2	TRBJ2-2	TRBD1	CASSRTGRTGELFF	TGTGCCAGCAGTAGGACAGGGAGGACCGGGGAGCTGTTTTTT
NA	TRBV28	TRBJ1-4	NA	CASRMTNRGLWDEKLFF	TGTGCCAGCAGGATGACCAACCGGGGGCTGTGGGATGAAAAACTGTTTTTT
few	TRBV19	TRBJ2-7	TRBD1	CASSLGQGGYYEQYF	TGTGCCAGTAGCCTCGGACAGGGAGGATACTACGAGCAGTACTTC
NA	TRBV9	TRBJ1-1	TRBD1	CASSVLQGANTEAFF	TGTGCCAGCAGCGTATTGCAGGGGGCGAACACTGAAGCTTTCTTT
NA	TRBV11-2	TRBJ1-1	NA	CASSLEGQGTEAFF	TGTGCCAGCAGCTTAGAGGGGCAGGGCACTGAAGCTTTCTTT
NA	TRBV7-2	TRBJ2-4	NA	CASRMPGVGKNIQYF	TGTGCCAGCAGAATGCCCGGGGTGGGCAAAAACATTCAGTACTTC
NA	TRBV10-1	TRBJ1-3	NA	CASSERGCGALENTIYF	TGCGCCAGCAGTGAGAGAGGGTGTGGAGCTCTGGAGAACACCATATATTTT
NA	TRBV28	TRBJ1-2	NA	CASSLGGGSYGYTF	TGTGCCAGCAGTTTAGGAGGGGGTAGCTATGGCTACACCTTC